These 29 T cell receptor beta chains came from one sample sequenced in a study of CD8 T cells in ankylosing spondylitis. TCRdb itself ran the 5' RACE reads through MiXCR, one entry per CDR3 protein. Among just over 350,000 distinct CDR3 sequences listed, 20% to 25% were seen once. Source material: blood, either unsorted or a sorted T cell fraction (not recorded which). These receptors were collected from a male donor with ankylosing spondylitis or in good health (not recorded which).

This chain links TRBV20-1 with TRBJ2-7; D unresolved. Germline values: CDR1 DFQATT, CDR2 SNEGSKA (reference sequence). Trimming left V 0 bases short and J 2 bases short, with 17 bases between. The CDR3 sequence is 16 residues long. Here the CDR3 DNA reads TGCAGTGCTAGAGATGACCAAGCCCCGATCCCCTACGAGCAGTACTTC. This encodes CSARDDQAPIPYEQYF.

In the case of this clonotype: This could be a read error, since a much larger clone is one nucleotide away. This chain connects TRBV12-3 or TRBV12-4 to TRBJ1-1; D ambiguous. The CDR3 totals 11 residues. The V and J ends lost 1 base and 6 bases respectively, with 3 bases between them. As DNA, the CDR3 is TGTGCCAGCAGTTTAGTGGCTGAAGCTTTCTTT. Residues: CASSLVAEAFF.

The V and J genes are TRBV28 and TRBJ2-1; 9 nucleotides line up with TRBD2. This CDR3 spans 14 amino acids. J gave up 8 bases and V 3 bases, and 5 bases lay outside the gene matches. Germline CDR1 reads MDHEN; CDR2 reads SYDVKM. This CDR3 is CASSLVSGGYEQFF. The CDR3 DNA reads TGTGCCAGCAGTTTGGTTAGCGGGGGCTATGAGCAGTTCTTC.

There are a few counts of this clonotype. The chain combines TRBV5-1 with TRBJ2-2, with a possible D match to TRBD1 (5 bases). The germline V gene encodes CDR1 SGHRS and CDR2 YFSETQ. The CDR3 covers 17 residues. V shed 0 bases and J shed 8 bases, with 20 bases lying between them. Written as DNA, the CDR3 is TGCGCCAGCAGCTTGGTATGGCAGGGCGTAGAAGCGGGGGAGCTGTTTTTT. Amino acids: CASSLVWQGVEAGELFF.

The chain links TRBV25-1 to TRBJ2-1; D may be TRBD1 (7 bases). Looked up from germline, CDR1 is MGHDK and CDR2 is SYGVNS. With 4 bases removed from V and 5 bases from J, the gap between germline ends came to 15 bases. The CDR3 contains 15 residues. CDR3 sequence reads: CASSGGDSWDNEQFF. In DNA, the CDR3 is TGTGCCAGCAGTGGGGGGGACAGTTGGGACAATGAGCAGTTCTTC.

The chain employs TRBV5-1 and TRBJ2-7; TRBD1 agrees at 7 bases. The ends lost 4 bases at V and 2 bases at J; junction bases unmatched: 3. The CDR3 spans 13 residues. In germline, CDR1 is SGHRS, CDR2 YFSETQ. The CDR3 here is CASSGGQTYEQYF. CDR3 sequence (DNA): TGCGCCAGCAGCGGGGGACAGACCTACGAGCAGTACTTC.

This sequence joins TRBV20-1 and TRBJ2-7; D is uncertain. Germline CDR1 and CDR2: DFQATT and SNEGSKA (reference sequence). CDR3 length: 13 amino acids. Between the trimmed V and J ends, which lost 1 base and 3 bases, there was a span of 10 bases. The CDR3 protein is CSARGTADYEQYF. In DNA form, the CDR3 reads TGCAGTGCTAGAGGTACAGCCGACTACGAGCAGTACTTC.

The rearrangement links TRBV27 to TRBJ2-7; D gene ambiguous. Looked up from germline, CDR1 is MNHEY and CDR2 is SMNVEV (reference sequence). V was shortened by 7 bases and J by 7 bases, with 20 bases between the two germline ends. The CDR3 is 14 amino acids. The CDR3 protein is CASMSLLYTIEQYF. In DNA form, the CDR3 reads TGTGCCAGCATGTCCTTGCTCTATACGATTGAGCAGTACTTC.

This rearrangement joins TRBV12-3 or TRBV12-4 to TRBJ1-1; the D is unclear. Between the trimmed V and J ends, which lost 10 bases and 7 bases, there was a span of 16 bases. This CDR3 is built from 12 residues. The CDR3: CAIRTGTLEAFF. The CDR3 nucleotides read TGTGCCATCCGGACGGGCACACTTGAAGCTTTCTTT.

CDR3 DNA sequence: TGTGCCTGGAGTGCACCACCGGACGGAGCCTACGAGCAGTACTTC. The encoded protein is CAWSAPPDGAYEQYF. V gene TRBV30 combines with J gene TRBJ2-7; no reliable D call. The CDR3 loop spans 15 amino acids. V gave up 1 base and J gave up 2 bases, with 15 bases separating them. Germline assignment: CDR1 GTSNPN and CDR2 SVGIG (reference sequence).

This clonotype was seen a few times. CDR3: CASSLSAGGPIEQFF. For the CDR3, the DNA is TGTGCCAGCAGTTTATCGGCGGGGGGGCCGATTGAGCAGTTCTTC. The chain has TRBV12-3 or TRBV12-4 and TRBJ2-1; TRBD2 matches at 9 bases. V gave up 2 bases and J gave up 9 bases; unmatched junction bases: 8. The CDR3 consists of 15 residues.

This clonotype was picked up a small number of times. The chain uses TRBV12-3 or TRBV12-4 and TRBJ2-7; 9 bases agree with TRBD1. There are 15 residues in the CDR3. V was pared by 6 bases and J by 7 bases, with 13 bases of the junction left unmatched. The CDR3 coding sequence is TGTGCCAGCAGAACCGGGACAGGGACCTCCGGGGAGCAGTACTTC. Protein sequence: CASRTGTGTSGEQYF.

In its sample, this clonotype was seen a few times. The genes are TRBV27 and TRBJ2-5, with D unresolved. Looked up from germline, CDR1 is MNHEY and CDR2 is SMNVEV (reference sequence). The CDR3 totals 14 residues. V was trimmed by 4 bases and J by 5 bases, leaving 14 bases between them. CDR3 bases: TGTGCCAGCAGTTGGTCAGCCGAGAGGGAGACCCAGTACTTC. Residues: CASSWSAERETQYF.

CDR3 region: CSARDLGGGSSYNEQFF. CDR3 nucleotides: TGCAGTGCTAGAGATCTTGGAGGCGGGAGCTCCTACAATGAGCAGTTCTTC. The genes are TRBV20-1 and TRBJ2-1; 7 bases agree with TRBD2. The germline V gene encodes CDR1 DFQATT and CDR2 SNEGSKA (reference sequence). J gave up 0 bases and V 0 bases, and 8 bases lay outside the gene matches. This CDR3 has 17 amino acids.

The CDR3 protein is CASSPYDRSGAYEQYF. As DNA, the CDR3 is TGCGCCAGCAGCCCGTATGACAGATCAGGTGCCTACGAGCAGTACTTC. The chain links TRBV5-1 to TRBJ2-7; a possible D gene is TRBD1 (5 bases). The CDR3 totals 16 residues. Germline loops: CDR1 SGHRS, CDR2 YFSETQ. V was shortened by 4 bases and J by 2 bases, with 19 bases between the two germline ends.

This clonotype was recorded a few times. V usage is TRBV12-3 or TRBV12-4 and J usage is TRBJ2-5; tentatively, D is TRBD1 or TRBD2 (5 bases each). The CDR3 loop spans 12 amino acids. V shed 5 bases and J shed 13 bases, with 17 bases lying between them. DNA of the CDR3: TGTGCCAGCAGTAACCCACGGGACGGGCCGTACTTC. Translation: CASSNPRDGPYF.

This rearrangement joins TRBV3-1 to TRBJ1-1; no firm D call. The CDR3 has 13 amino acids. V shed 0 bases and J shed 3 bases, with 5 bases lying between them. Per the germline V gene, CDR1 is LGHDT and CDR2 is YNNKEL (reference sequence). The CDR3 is CASSQDHYTEAFF. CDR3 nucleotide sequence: TGTGCCAGCAGCCAAGACCATTACACTGAAGCTTTCTTT.

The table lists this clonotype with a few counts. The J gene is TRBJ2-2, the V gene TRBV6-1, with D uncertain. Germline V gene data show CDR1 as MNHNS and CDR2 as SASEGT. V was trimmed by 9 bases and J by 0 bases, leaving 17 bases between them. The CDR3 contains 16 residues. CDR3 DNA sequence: TGTGCCAGTGCCTTTAGGGCAGAGACGAACACCGGGGAGCTGTTTTTT. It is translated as CASAFRAETNTGELFF.

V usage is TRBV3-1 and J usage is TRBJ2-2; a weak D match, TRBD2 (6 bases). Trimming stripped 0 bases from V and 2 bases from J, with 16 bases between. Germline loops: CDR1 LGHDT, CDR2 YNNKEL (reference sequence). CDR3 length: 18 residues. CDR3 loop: CASSQEIGGAINTGELFF. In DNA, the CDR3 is TGTGCCAGCAGCCAAGAGATCGGAGGGGCGATAAACACCGGGGAGCTGTTTTTT.

The CDR3 coding sequence is TGTGCCAGCACCCAAAGTTTGTCAGGGGGCCGCGAGCAGTACTTC. It codes for CASTQSLSGGREQYF. This chain joins TRBV2 and TRBJ2-7; 8 bases map to TRBD1. The CDR3 totals 15 residues. Germline CDR1 SNHLY, CDR2 FYNNEI. Trimming removed 7 bases from V and 6 bases from J; junction bases left unmatched: 14.

CDR3 nucleotide sequence: TGTGCCAGCAGTTTGTGGGGACCCGCAGATACGCAGTATTTT. It specifies CASSLWGPADTQYF. The chain employs TRBV6-5 and TRBJ2-3, with D perhaps matching TRBD1 or TRBD2 (5 bases each). CDR3 length: 14 amino acids. Germline V gene sequence: CDR1 MNHEY, CDR2 SVGAGI. Trimming left V 4 bases short and J 4 bases short, with 12 bases between.

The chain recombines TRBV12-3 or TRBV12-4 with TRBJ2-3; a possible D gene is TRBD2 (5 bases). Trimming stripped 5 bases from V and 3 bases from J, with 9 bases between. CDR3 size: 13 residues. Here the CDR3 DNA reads TGTGCCAGCAGTCCGAGGGTTACAGATACGCAGTATTTT. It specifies CASSPRVTDTQYF.

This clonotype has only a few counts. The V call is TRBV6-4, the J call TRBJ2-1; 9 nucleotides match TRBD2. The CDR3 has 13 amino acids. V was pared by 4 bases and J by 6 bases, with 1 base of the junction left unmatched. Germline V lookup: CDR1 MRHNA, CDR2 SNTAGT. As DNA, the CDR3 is TGTGCCAGCAGTGGCGGGGGGGCCAATGAGCAGTTCTTC. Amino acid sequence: CASSGGGANEQFF.

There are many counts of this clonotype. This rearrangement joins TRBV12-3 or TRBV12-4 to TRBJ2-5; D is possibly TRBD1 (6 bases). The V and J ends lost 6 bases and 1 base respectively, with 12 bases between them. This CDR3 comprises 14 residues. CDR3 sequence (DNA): TGTGCCAGCAGAGGACGGGACACCCAAGAGACCCAGTACTTC. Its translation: CASRGRDTQETQYF.

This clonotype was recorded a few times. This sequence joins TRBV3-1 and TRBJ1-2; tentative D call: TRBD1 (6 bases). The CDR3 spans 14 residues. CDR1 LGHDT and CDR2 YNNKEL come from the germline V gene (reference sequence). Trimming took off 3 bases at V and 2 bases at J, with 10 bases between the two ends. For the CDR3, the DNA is TGTGCCAGCAGCCAGCAGGGGAAAAACTATGGCTACACCTTC. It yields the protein CASSQQGKNYGYTF.

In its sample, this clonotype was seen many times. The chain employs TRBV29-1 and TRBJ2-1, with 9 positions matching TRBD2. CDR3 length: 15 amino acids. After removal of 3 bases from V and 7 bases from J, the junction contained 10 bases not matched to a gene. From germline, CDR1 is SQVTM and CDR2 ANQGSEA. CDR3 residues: CSVEGSSGGSNEQFF. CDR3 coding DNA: TGCAGCGTTGAGGGTAGTAGCGGGGGTTCGAATGAGCAGTTCTTC.

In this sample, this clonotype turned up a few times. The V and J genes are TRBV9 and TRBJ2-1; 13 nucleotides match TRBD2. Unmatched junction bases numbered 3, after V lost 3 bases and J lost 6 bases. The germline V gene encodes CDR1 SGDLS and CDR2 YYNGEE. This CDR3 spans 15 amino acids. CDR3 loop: CASSGLAGGINEQFF. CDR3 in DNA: TGTGCCAGCAGCGGACTAGCGGGGGGTATCAATGAGCAGTTCTTC. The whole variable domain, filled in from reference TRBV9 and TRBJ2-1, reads DSGVTQTPKHLITATGQRVTLRCSPRSGDLSVYWYQQSLDQGLQFLIQYYNGEERAKGNILERFSAQQFPDLHSELNLSSLELGDSALYFCASSGLAGGINEQFFGPGTRLTVL.

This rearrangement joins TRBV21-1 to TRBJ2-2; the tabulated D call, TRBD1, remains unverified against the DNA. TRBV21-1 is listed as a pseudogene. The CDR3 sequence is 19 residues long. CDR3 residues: CASSKPCRAGGRGTGELFF. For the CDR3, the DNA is TGTGCCAGCAGCAAACCCTGCCGGGCGGGGGGCCGTGGGACCGGGGAGCTGTTTTTT.

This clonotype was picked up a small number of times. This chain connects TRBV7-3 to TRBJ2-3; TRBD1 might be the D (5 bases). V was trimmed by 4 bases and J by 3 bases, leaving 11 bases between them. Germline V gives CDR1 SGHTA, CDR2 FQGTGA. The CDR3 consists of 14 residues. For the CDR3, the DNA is TGTGCCAGCAGCTCCCAGGGTTCAACAGATACGCAGTATTTT. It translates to CASSSQGSTDTQYF.